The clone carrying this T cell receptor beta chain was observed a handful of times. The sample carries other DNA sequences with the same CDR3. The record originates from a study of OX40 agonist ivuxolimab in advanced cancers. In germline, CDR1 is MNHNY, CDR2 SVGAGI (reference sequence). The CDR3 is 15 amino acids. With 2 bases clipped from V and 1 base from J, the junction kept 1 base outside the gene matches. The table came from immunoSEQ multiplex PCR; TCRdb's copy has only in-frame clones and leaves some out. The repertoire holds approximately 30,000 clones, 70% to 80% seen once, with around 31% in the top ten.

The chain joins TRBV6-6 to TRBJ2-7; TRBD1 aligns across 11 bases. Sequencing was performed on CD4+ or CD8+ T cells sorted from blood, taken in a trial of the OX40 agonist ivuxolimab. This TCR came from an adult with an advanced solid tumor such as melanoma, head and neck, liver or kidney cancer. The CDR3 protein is CASSYGTGGSYEQYF. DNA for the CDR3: TGTGCCAGCAGTTACGGGACAGGGGGTTCCTACGAGCAGTACTTC.